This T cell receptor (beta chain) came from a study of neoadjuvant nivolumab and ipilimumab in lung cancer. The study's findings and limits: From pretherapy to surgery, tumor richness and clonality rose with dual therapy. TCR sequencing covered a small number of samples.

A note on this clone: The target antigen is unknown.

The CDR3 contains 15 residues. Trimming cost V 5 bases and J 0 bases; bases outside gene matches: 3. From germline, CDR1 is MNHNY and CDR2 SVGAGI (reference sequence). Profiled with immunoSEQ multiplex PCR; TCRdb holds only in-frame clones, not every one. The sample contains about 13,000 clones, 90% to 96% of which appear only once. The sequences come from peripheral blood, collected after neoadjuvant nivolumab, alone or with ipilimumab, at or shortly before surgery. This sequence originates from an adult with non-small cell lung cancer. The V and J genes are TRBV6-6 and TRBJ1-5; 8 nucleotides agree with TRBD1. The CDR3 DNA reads TGTGCCAGCAGTAGGACAGGGAGTAGCAATCAGCCCCAGCATTTT. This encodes CASSRTGSSNQPQHF.